Below are 27 T cell receptor beta chains sequenced from a single sample in a study of Ad26.COV2.S vaccination and SARS-CoV-2 variants. Libraries were prepared by immunoSEQ multiplex PCR; TCRdb keeps only in-frame clonotypes and omits some of them. Found here are more than 300,000 clones, approximately 86% of them singletons; the top ten hold about 2.1%. Treatment described: roughly 18 received Ad26.COV2.S at low or high dose, single or two shots; five or six received placebo; per-sample allocation not given. The study sampled participants on day 63 after the first vaccine or placebo injection. The material sequenced was peripheral blood, taken in a trial of Ad26.COV2.S vaccine versus placebo. These receptors all come from a person aged 18-65 years who received the Ad26.COV2.S COVID-19 vaccine or a placebo.

The genes are TRBV5-4 and TRBJ2-2; 7 bases match TRBD2. Looked up from germline, CDR1 is SGHNT and CDR2 is YYREEE (reference sequence). The CDR3 covers 15 residues. J was trimmed by 1 base and V by 7 bases; bases with no gene match: 7. CDR3 region: CASSIGGVNTGELFF. Here the CDR3 DNA reads TGTGCCAGCTCGATTGGGGGGGTGAACACCGGGGAGCTGTTTTTT.

V and J are TRBV29-1 and TRBJ1-1; perhaps TRBD1 as D (5 bases). CDR1 SQVTM and CDR2 ANQGSEA come from the germline V gene. The CDR3 is 10 amino acids. The V end lost 8 bases, the J end lost 5 bases, and 9 bases lay between the germline ends. The CDR3 spells CSFRQTEAFF. The CDR3 DNA reads TGCAGCTTCCGACAGACTGAAGCTTTCTTT. Full variable domain (missing parts from reference TRBV29-1 and TRBJ1-1): SAVISQKPSRDICQRGTSLTIQCQVDSQVTMMFWYRQQPGQSLTLIATANQGSEATYESGFVIDKFPISRPNLTFSTLTVSNMSPEDSSIYLCSFRQTEAFFGQGTRLTVV.

The V gene is TRBV12-3 or TRBV12-4, the J gene TRBJ1-2; D perhaps matches TRBD1 (5 bases). This CDR3 spans 13 amino acids. V lost 3 bases to trimming and J lost 6 bases, with 11 bases between them. The CDR3 coding sequence is TGTGCCAGCAGTTTTGGGGGGAGAGATGGCTACACCTTC. This translates into CASSFGGRDGYTF.

The chain carries TRBV4-1 and TRBJ1-3, with D unresolved. From germline, CDR1 is MGHRA and CDR2 YSYEKL. V lost 0 bases to trimming and J lost 5 bases, with 8 bases between them. The CDR3 totals 14 residues. In nucleotides, the CDR3 is TGCGCCAGCAGCCAAGATTGGGCAAGAAACACCATATATTTT. Translated: CASSQDWARNTIYF.

On this clone itself: The same CDR3 also results from other DNA sequences found in this sample. The chain uses TRBV6-6 and TRBJ1-5; 10 bases line up with TRBD1. V was clipped by 0 bases and J by 4 bases; unmatched bases: 3. Germline values: CDR1 MNHNY, CDR2 SVGAGI (reference sequence). The CDR3 contains 16 residues. In DNA form, the CDR3 reads TGTGCCAGCAGTTACTCGACAGGGGGCGGAAATCAGCCCCAGCATTTT. It encodes CASSYSTGGGNQPQHF.

The chain employs TRBV3-1 (or the pseudogene TRBV3-2) and TRBJ2-1; TRBD2 agrees at 12 bases. Unmatched junction bases numbered 2, after V lost 3 bases and J lost 5 bases. CDR1 LGHDT and CDR2 YNNKEL come from the germline V gene (reference sequence). CDR3 length: 15 amino acids. CDR3 in amino acids: CASSHLAGGHNEQFF. CDR3 in DNA: TGTGCCAGCAGCCACCTAGCGGGGGGGCACAATGAGCAGTTCTTC.

This rearrangement joins TRBV4-2 to TRBJ1-4; D possibly corresponds to TRBD1 (5 bases). The CDR3 totals 15 residues. V was pared by 6 bases and J by 8 bases, with 19 bases between. Germline V gene data show CDR1 as LGHNA and CDR2 as YNFKEQ. The CDR3 DNA reads as TGTGCCAGCAGTGTGACCCGGGGACCCGGCGAAAAACTGTTTTTT. Translating gives CASSVTRGPGEKLFF.

The rearrangement uses TRBV30 and TRBJ1-5, with D tentatively TRBD1 (5 bases). V was shortened by 2 bases and J by 5 bases, with 10 bases between the two germline ends. This CDR3 has 13 amino acids. Germline V gene data show CDR1 as GTSNPN and CDR2 as SVGIG (reference sequence). The DNA of the CDR3 is TGTGCCTGGAGTCAAGGGGAAGATCAGCCCCAGCATTTT. Its protein is CAWSQGEDQPQHF.

This rearrangement joins TRBV6-6 to TRBJ1-2, with TRBD1 as a possible D gene (5 bases). The CDR3 has 14 amino acids. The V end lost 0 bases, the J end lost 10 bases, and 15 bases lay between the germline ends. Germline lookup yields CDR1 MNHNY and CDR2 SVGAGI (reference sequence). CDR3: CASSYSLPRDAYTF. The CDR3 nucleotides are TGTGCCAGCAGTTACTCACTACCCCGGGACGCCTACACCTTC.

The chain combines TRBV6-5 with TRBJ2-7, with D tentatively TRBD2 (6 bases). V lost 6 bases, J lost 4 bases, and 22 bases lay in between. The CDR3 runs to 16 residues. The germline gives CDR1 MNHEY, CDR2 SVGAGI. CDR3 amino acids: CASSYESGTFIYEQYF. The CDR3 coding sequence is TGTGCCAGCAGCTACGAGTCCGGGACTTTTATTTACGAGCAGTACTTC.

The rearrangement links TRBV27 to TRBJ2-7; 10 nucleotides align to TRBD1. Germline V gene lookup returns CDR1 MNHEY and CDR2 SMNVEV (reference sequence). This CDR3 region has 14 residues. V dropped 3 bases and J dropped 3; count of bases not matched to a gene: 2. Here the CDR3 reads CASSFGQGGYEQYF. CDR3 nucleotide sequence: TGTGCCAGCAGTTTTGGACAGGGGGGCTACGAGCAGTACTTC.

The gene calls are TRBV5-4 and TRBJ1-6, with 7 bases lining up with TRBD1. CDR3 size: 14 residues. CDR1 and CDR2 (germline): SGHNT, YYREEE (reference sequence). V shed 2 bases and J 10 bases; nucleotides not matched to a gene: 6. The CDR3 is CASSLGQAHSPLHF. CDR3 bases: TGTGCCAGCAGCTTAGGACAGGCCCACTCACCCCTCCACTTT.

The chain employs TRBV5-1 and TRBJ2-5, with D tentatively TRBD2 (6 bases). Trimming pared 7 bases from V and 1 base from J, leaving 17 bases between. Germline CDR1 reads SGHRS; CDR2 reads YFSETQ. There are 15 residues in the CDR3. CDR3 nucleotide sequence: TGCGCCAGCGCCTTAAGGGACTTAGTCCAAGAGACCCAGTACTTC. Translating gives CASALRDLVQETQYF.

This clone was detected only once. The chain is built from TRBV6-5 and TRBJ2-3; TRBD1 agrees at 7 bases. The V and J ends lost 8 bases and 3 bases, in that order; junction bases with no gene match: 11. The germline CDR1 and CDR2 sequences are MNHEY and SVGAGI. This CDR3 has 15 amino acids. CDR3 residues: CASQNRGIGTDTQYF. DNA of the CDR3: TGTGCCAGCCAGAACAGGGGAATAGGGACAGATACGCAGTATTTT.

V gene TRBV7-9 combines with J gene TRBJ2-7; perhaps TRBD1 as D (5 bases). Germline V gene data show CDR1 as SEHNR and CDR2 as FQNEAQ (reference sequence). V was pared by 10 bases and J by 6 bases, with 16 bases between. The CDR3 is 12 amino acids. CDR3 nucleotides: TGTGCCACCAATACCCAGGGTTCCGAGCAGTACTTC. Protein sequence: CATNTQGSEQYF.

The J gene is TRBJ1-2, the V gene TRBV7-6, with TRBD1 as a possible D gene (5 bases). The CDR3 loop spans 16 amino acids. The germline V gene encodes CDR1 SGHVS and CDR2 FNYEAQ. Trimming cost V 0 bases and J 1 base, with 12 bases left between them. The CDR3 DNA is TGTGCCAGCAGCTTAGCAGCTAGGGGATATAACTATGGCTACACCTTC. The encoded protein is CASSLAARGYNYGYTF.

The table lists this clone with a count of one. V usage is TRBV28 and J usage is TRBJ1-5, with a weak D call TRBD1 (5 bases). Germline V gives CDR1 MDHEN, CDR2 SYDVKM. Trimming left V 5 bases short and J 0 bases short, with 20 bases between. The length of the CDR3 is 18 residues. The CDR3 sequence: CASSPGRGFGTSNQPQHF. As DNA, the CDR3 is TGTGCCAGCAGTCCCGGAAGGGGCTTTGGTACTAGCAATCAGCCCCAGCATTTT.

The genes are TRBV20-1 and TRBJ2-5; unclear D gene. CDR3 size: 12 residues. Per germline, CDR1 DFQATT and CDR2 SNEGSKA (reference sequence). V lost 3 bases, J lost 0 bases, and 5 bases lay in between. CDR3 DNA sequence: TGCAGTGCTAGTGGGGACCAAGAGACCCAGTACTTC. It is translated as CSASGDQETQYF.

The chain uses TRBV18 and TRBJ2-5; TRBD2 matches 7 bases. This CDR3 is built from 13 residues. Losses at the gene ends were 1 base for V and 5 bases for J; bases not matched to a gene: 1. In germline, CDR1 is KGHSH, CDR2 LQKENI. The chain's CDR3 is CASSPQRGETQYF. The DNA for the CDR3 is TGTGCCAGCTCACCACAGCGGGGCGAGACCCAGTACTTC. Full variable domain (rest looked up from reference TRBV18 and TRBJ2-5): NAGVMQNPRHLVRRRGQEARLRCSPMKGHSHVYWYRQLPEEGLKFMVYLQKENIIDESGMPKERFSAEFPKEGPSILRIQQVVRGDSAAYFCASSPQRGETQYFGPGTRLLVL.

This sequence joins TRBV30 and TRBJ1-6, with D hard to call. This CDR3 is 14 amino acids long. Germline V gene lookup returns CDR1 GTSNPN and CDR2 SVGIG (reference sequence). Trimming took off 1 base at V and 4 bases at J, with 8 bases between the two ends. CDR3 loop: CAWSAGVYNSPLHF. The CDR3 DNA sequence: TGTGCCTGGAGTGCGGGAGTTTATAATTCACCCCTCCACTTT.

The chain combines TRBV7-8 with TRBJ2-7, with D tentatively TRBD1 (6 bases). Trimming stripped 4 bases from V and 0 bases from J, with 7 bases between. The CDR3 is 13 residues long. Germline CDR1 is SGHVS and CDR2 is FQNEAQ. CDR3 DNA sequence: TGTGCCAGCAGCTACAGGGTCTCCTACGAGCAGTACTTC. It specifies CASSYRVSYEQYF.

This chain joins TRBV2 and TRBJ2-3, with 10 nucleotides matching TRBD1. This CDR3 is built from 14 residues. The V gene's germline CDR1 is SNHLY and CDR2 FYNNEI. Trimming at V came to 8 bases and at J to 5 bases, leaving 7 bases not matched to a gene. CDR3 in amino acids: CASGGGTGVDTQYF. Here the CDR3 DNA reads TGTGCCAGCGGGGGCGGGACAGGGGTAGATACGCAGTATTTT.

The chain uses TRBV4-1 and TRBJ1-5; D gene ambiguous. V lost 0 bases to trimming and J lost 5 bases, with 8 bases between them. Germline CDR1 MGHRA, CDR2 YSYEKL. This CDR3 region has 14 residues. CDR3 in DNA: TGCGCCAGCAGCCAAGAAGCAGTTGATCAGCCCCAGCATTTT. Its protein is CASSQEAVDQPQHF.

This clone appeared once. This sample also contains other DNA sequences that code for the same CDR3. The genes are TRBV12-3 or TRBV12-4 and TRBJ1-5; D is uncertain. The CDR3 has 13 residues. The V end lost 6 bases, the J end lost 0 bases, and 6 bases lay between the germline ends. The CDR3 nucleotides read TGTGCCAGCAGCCAGAATAGCAATCAGCCCCAGCATTTT. Its protein product is CASSQNSNQPQHF.

The chain combines TRBV25-1 with TRBJ2-7; 9 nucleotides agree with TRBD1. The CDR3 has 14 amino acids. Per the germline V gene, CDR1 is MGHDK and CDR2 is SYGVNS. Trimming took 6 bases from V and 7 from J; bases not matched to a gene: 10. CDR3: CASRPGGQGWEQYF. The CDR3 DNA follows: TGTGCCAGCAGGCCTGGGGGACAGGGATGGGAGCAGTACTTC.

In this sample, this clone turned up a few times. The rearrangement links TRBV28 to TRBJ1-5, with unresolved D. Trimming stripped 2 bases from V and 6 bases from J, with 14 bases between. From germline, CDR1 is MDHEN and CDR2 SYDVKM. This CDR3 contains 15 residues. This chain's CDR3 is CASSLPGGLGQPQHF. In DNA, the CDR3 is TGTGCCAGCAGTTTACCCGGAGGATTGGGTCAGCCCCAGCATTTT.

The chain combines TRBV6-5 with TRBJ1-4, with D perhaps matching TRBD1 (5 bases). The V end lost 11 bases, the J end lost 8 bases, and 24 bases lay between the germline ends. CDR1 is MNHEY, CDR2 SVGAGI, per germline. CDR3 length: 15 residues. The CDR3 spells CASKRGQGHLEKLFF. In DNA, the CDR3 is TGTGCCTCCAAAAGAGGGCAGGGCCATTTAGAAAAACTGTTTTTT.